Below are 29 T cell receptor beta chains sequenced from a single sample in a study of shared clonotypes between healthy human individuals (dated by TCRdb to 2019 to 2021). Library preparation was by the immunoSEQ multiplex PCR assay. Here the immuneACCESS table is served through TCRdb, limited to in-frame sequences with V and J called. Missing clones are a known gap in these copies; in checked studies unresolved V genes cover under half, and the rest lacks a known reason. The sample records about 1 million clones, 70% to 80% of which are singletons. Approximately 0.5% of the sample comes from the top ten. Material: memory CD4+ T cells from PBMCs. What this sample's cell subset or site label stands for: CD45RA-negative fraction. The source of these receptors is a man aged 18 to 29 in good health. Some clones in this sample may be carry-over from other donors' samples.

In DNA, the CDR3 is TGTGCCAGCAACTCCGGAGCCAAAAACATTCAGTACTTC. Translated: CASNSGAKNIQYF. The genes are TRBV28 and TRBJ2-4; no clear D. There are 13 residues in the CDR3. Germline V gene lookup returns CDR1 MDHEN and CDR2 SYDVKM. With 7 bases removed from V and 0 bases from J, the gap between germline ends came to 7 bases.

This rearrangement joins TRBV2 to TRBJ1-1; D remains unclear. Per the germline V gene, CDR1 is SNHLY and CDR2 is FYNNEI. The CDR3 totals 11 residues. The V end lost 7 bases, the J end lost 4 bases, and 7 bases lay between the germline ends. This CDR3 reads CASKVSTEAFF. The CDR3 nucleotides are TGTGCCAGCAAAGTTAGCACTGAAGCTTTCTTT.

The chain is built from TRBV29-1 and TRBJ2-1; D not certain. The CDR3 loop spans 10 amino acids. V gave up 4 bases and J gave up 9 bases, with 7 bases separating them. The germline V gene has CDR1 SQVTM and CDR2 ANQGSEA. The CDR3 here is CSVGLPEQFF. The CDR3, as DNA: TGCAGCGTTGGGCTTCCTGAGCAGTTCTTC.

The chain is built from TRBV11-1 and TRBJ1-4, with D tentatively TRBD1 (5 bases). The germline V gene has CDR1 SGHAT and CDR2 FQDESV (reference sequence). This CDR3 contains 14 residues. Trimming took 3 bases from V and 5 from J, leaving 10 bases between them. The CDR3 here is CASSLGTGNEKLFF. CDR3 coding DNA: TGTGCCAGCAGCTTGGGGACGGGCAATGAAAAACTGTTTTTT.

The chain is built from TRBV5-1 and TRBJ1-5; D gene unclear. This CDR3 region has 13 residues. The V gene's germline CDR1 is SGHRS and CDR2 YFSETQ. V lost 0 bases to trimming and J lost 4 bases, with 5 bases between them. CDR3 residues: CASSLDVNQPQHF. The CDR3 DNA reads as TGCGCCAGCAGCTTGGACGTTAATCAGCCCCAGCATTTT. Full variable domain (missing parts from reference TRBV5-1 and TRBJ1-5): KAGVTQTPRYLIKTRGQQVTLSCSPISGHRSVSWYQQTPGQGLQFLFEYFSETQRNKGNFPGRFSGRQFSNSRSEMNVSTLELGDSALYLCASSLDVNQPQHFGDGTRLSIL.

The CDR3 DNA sequence: TGTGCCAGCAGTTACACTAGCGGGAATAACAATGAGCAGTTCTTC. It translates to CASSYTSGNNNEQFF. The rearrangement links TRBV6-5 to TRBJ2-1; 10 positions match TRBD2. V lost 2 bases, J lost 5 bases, and 3 bases stayed unmatched. CDR1 and CDR2 (germline): MNHEY, SVGAGI. The CDR3 runs to 15 residues.

The V and J genes are TRBV7-4 and TRBJ1-5; D gene ambiguous. The CDR3 loop spans 18 amino acids. V was trimmed by 4 bases and J by 4 bases, leaving 23 bases between them. The germline V gene encodes CDR1 SGHVT and CDR2 SQSDAQ. The CDR3 sequence: CASSSLSGRERVNQPQHF. CDR3 DNA: TGTGCCAGCAGCTCCCTCAGCGGGAGGGAACGAGTGAATCAGCCCCAGCATTTT.

V is TRBV20-1 and J is TRBJ1-2; D possibly corresponds to TRBD1 (5 bases). This CDR3 comprises 11 residues. Germline V gives CDR1 DFQATT, CDR2 SNEGSKA (reference sequence). Trimming removed 5 bases at V and 2 bases at J, with 6 bases between. CDR3 loop: CSAWGNYGYTF. The CDR3 DNA sequence: TGCAGTGCTTGGGGGAACTATGGCTACACCTTC.

V usage is TRBV7-2 and J usage is TRBJ1-1; 8 positions match TRBD1. V lost 5 bases to trimming and J lost 4 bases; unmatched junction nucleotides: 6. CDR1 SGHTA and CDR2 FQGNSA come from the germline V gene. The CDR3 has 14 amino acids. The CDR3 loop is CASSPRTGPTEAFF. The CDR3 DNA follows: TGTGCCAGCAGCCCCCGGACAGGGCCCACTGAAGCTTTCTTT.

The chain has TRBV10-2 and TRBJ2-1; D unclear. There are 16 residues in the CDR3. V dropped 0 bases and J dropped 0 bases, with 9 bases sitting between them. The germline gives CDR1 WSHSY, CDR2 SAAADI. The DNA of the CDR3 is TGCGCCAGCAGTGAGTCGAAATGGGGCTCCTACAATGAGCAGTTCTTC. Encoded protein: CASSESKWGSYNEQFF.

In regard to this clone: Sequence at one end of the junction differs from germline and may be a read error. The chain recombines TRBV6-5 with TRBJ1-4, with D possibly matching TRBD1 (5 bases). The CDR3 has 13 residues. Per the germline V gene, CDR1 is MNHEY and CDR2 is SVGAGI. CDR3 sequence (DNA): TGTGCCATCAGTGGAGGGGCGGGTGAAAAACTGTTTTTT. Translated, it gives CAISGGAGEKLFF.

A remark on this clone: Other DNA sequences in this sample translate to the same CDR3. The chain carries TRBV6-1 and TRBJ1-1, with D unresolved. The CDR3 has 14 residues. The germline V gene encodes CDR1 MNHNS and CDR2 SASEGT. Trimming left V 4 bases short and J 0 bases short, with 9 bases between. CDR3 DNA sequence: TGTGCCAGCAGTGGGGCAGGCATGAACACTGAAGCTTTCTTT. Its protein product is CASSGAGMNTEAFF.

Turning to this clone: Other DNA sequences in this sample translate to the same CDR3. The chain links TRBV5-1 to TRBJ2-3; 8 bases align to TRBD2. V was pared by 4 bases and J by 0 bases, with 4 bases of the junction left unmatched. Germline V gene lookup returns CDR1 SGHRS and CDR2 YFSETQ. The CDR3 extends over 15 amino acids. The CDR3, as DNA: TGCGCCAGCAGCCTGATAGCGGGGAGCACAGATACGCAGTATTTT. Protein sequence: CASSLIAGSTDTQYF.

J is TRBJ1-2 and V is TRBV27; 9 nucleotides match TRBD1. In germline, CDR1 is MNHEY, CDR2 SMNVEV (reference sequence). The CDR3 has 15 residues. Trimming cost V 5 bases and J 3 bases; bases outside gene matches: 7. CDR3 in amino acids: CASSPKGQGYYGYTF. The CDR3 nucleotides are TGTGCCAGCAGTCCCAAGGGACAGGGATACTATGGCTACACCTTC.

The rearrangement uses TRBV28 and TRBJ1-1; no definite D call. Per the germline V gene, CDR1 is MDHEN and CDR2 is SYDVKM. Trimming took off 6 bases at V and 4 bases at J, with 15 bases between the two ends. The length of the CDR3 is 14 residues. DNA for the CDR3: TGTGCCAGCAGGTCCGAAGGAGGACGCACTGAAGCTTTCTTT. This translates into CASRSEGGRTEAFF. Full variable domain (outside the CDR3, taken from reference TRBV28 and TRBJ1-1): DVKVTQSSRYLVKRTGEKVFLECVQDMDHENMFWYRQDPGLGLRLIYFSYDVKMKEKGDIPEGYSVSREKKERFSLILESASTNQTSMYLCASRSEGGRTEAFFGQGTRLTVV.

The V and J genes are TRBV19 and TRBJ1-3; 8 nucleotides line up with TRBD1. This CDR3 is built from 14 residues. Germline V gene lookup returns CDR1 LNHDA and CDR2 SQIVND (reference sequence). V lost 5 bases to trimming and J lost 3 bases; unmatched junction nucleotides: 3. This chain's CDR3 is CASSEDRDGNTIYF. The CDR3, as DNA: TGTGCCAGTAGTGAGGACAGGGATGGAAACACCATATATTTT.

The chain recombines TRBV7-3 with TRBJ1-1; 7 bases are a match to TRBD1. CDR3 length: 15 residues. Germline V gene lookup returns CDR1 SGHTA and CDR2 FQGTGA. V was pared by 5 bases and J by 1 base, with 7 bases of the junction left unmatched. This CDR3 reads CASSTTGQSNTEAFF. CDR3 DNA sequence: TGTGCCAGCAGCACCACGGGACAGTCGAACACTGAAGCTTTCTTT.

The chain recombines TRBV7-8 with TRBJ1-2; TRBD1 matches at 10 bases. The germline V gene has CDR1 SGHVS and CDR2 FQNEAQ. Unmatched junction bases numbered 6, after V lost 1 base and J lost 7 bases. The CDR3 is made up of 15 amino acids. The CDR3 nucleotides are TGTGCCAGCAGCTTAGGAGACAGGGGGCGGGGTGGCTACACCTTC. Translated, it gives CASSLGDRGRGGYTF.

The chain carries TRBV19 and TRBJ2-4, with D perhaps matching TRBD1 (7 bases). V lost 1 base and J 0 bases, leaving 16 bases between the germline ends. Germline CDR1 and CDR2: LNHDA and SQIVND (reference sequence). The CDR3 length is 18 residues. The CDR3 DNA follows: TGTGCCAGTAGTATAGTAGCGGACAGGCCGCTAGCCAAAAACATTCAGTACTTC. Translated, it gives CASSIVADRPLAKNIQYF.

J is TRBJ2-1 and V is TRBV11-3; 10 bases are a match to TRBD2. The CDR3 is made up of 16 amino acids. Germline loops: CDR1 SGHNT, CDR2 YENEEA. V dropped 1 base and J dropped 4; count of bases not matched to a gene: 4. In nucleotides, the CDR3 is TGTGCCAGCAGCTTAGCCGGGACTAGCGCGTACAATGAGCAGTTCTTC. Translated: CASSLAGTSAYNEQFF.

J is TRBJ2-7 and V is TRBV29-1, with 8 nucleotides matching TRBD1. The germline V gene encodes CDR1 SQVTM and CDR2 ANQGSEA. The J segment lost 0 bases and the V segment lost 8 bases, leaving 6 bases of the junction unmatched. The CDR3 loop spans 13 amino acids. The CDR3 sequence: CSTRQGSSYEQYF. The CDR3 DNA reads as TGCAGCACACGACAGGGGAGCTCCTACGAGCAGTACTTC.

The rearrangement uses TRBV19 and TRBJ2-5; 7 bases match TRBD2. Trimming removed 6 bases from V and 5 bases from J; junction bases left unmatched: 12. In germline, CDR1 is LNHDA, CDR2 SQIVND (reference sequence). CDR3 length: 15 amino acids. This chain's CDR3 is CASSQGLQRMETQYF. CDR3 DNA sequence: TGTGCCAGTAGCCAGGGACTACAAAGGATGGAGACCCAGTACTTC.

This sequence joins TRBV29-1 and TRBJ2-5; either TRBD1 or TRBD2 may supply D (5 bases each). Germline loops: CDR1 SQVTM, CDR2 ANQGSEA. Trimming left V 4 bases short and J 3 bases short, with 21 bases between. This CDR3 comprises 16 residues. The CDR3 nucleotides are TGCAGCGTTGTGAGGGGCCAGGACACGAAGAAAGAGACCCAGTACTTC. Translated: CSVVRGQDTKKETQYF. The entire variable domain, with the rest obtained from reference TRBV29-1 and TRBJ2-5, is as follows: SAVISQKPSRDICQRGTSLTIQCQVDSQVTMMFWYRQQPGQSLTLIATANQGSEATYESGFVIDKFPISRPNLTFSTLTVSNMSPEDSSIYLCSVVRGQDTKKETQYFGPGTRLLVL.

This sequence joins TRBV5-1 and TRBJ1-1, with D uncertain. This CDR3 is 14 amino acids long. The V end lost 2 bases, the J end lost 1 base, and 9 bases lay between the germline ends. Per germline, CDR1 SGHRS and CDR2 YFSETQ. CDR3 loop: CASSFLSENTEAFF. CDR3 DNA sequence: TGCGCCAGCAGCTTCCTGTCAGAGAACACTGAAGCTTTCTTT.

The rearrangement uses TRBV7-8 and TRBJ1-2; possibly TRBD1 for D (5 bases). CDR1 and CDR2 from the germline V gene are SGHVS and FQNEAQ. V dropped 5 bases and J dropped 8 bases, with 12 bases sitting between them. The CDR3 sequence is 12 residues long. CDR3 amino acids: CASSRVGEGYTF. The CDR3 DNA follows: TGTGCCAGCAGCAGAGTAGGGGAGGGCTACACCTTC.

The chain employs TRBV10-3 and TRBJ2-3; 11 positions agree with TRBD2. This CDR3 spans 14 amino acids. Germline V gene sequence: CDR1 ENHRY, CDR2 SYGVKD. The V and J ends lost 10 bases and 6 bases, in that order; junction bases with no gene match: 9. CDR3 in DNA: TGTGCCACCCGAGTAGCGGGAGGGCGGGATACGCAGTATTTT. Translating gives CATRVAGGRDTQYF.

The chain couples TRBV28 to TRBJ1-2, with D unclear. Looked up from germline, CDR1 is MDHEN and CDR2 is SYDVKM. V was pared by 6 bases and J by 5 bases, with 16 bases between. This CDR3 is built from 14 residues. The DNA for the CDR3 is TGTGCCAGCAGGTCCCGGGAGGGCGGGTATGGCTACACCTTC. As protein: CASRSREGGYGYTF.

The chain is built from TRBV5-1 and TRBJ2-2; 9 bases fit TRBD1. Germline lookup yields CDR1 SGHRS and CDR2 YFSETQ. The CDR3 is 16 residues long. The ends lost 4 bases at V and 4 bases at J; junction bases unmatched: 8. The CDR3: CASSSRDRDGTGELFF. The DNA for the CDR3 is TGCGCCAGCAGCAGCCGGGACAGGGATGGCACCGGGGAGCTGTTTTTT.

The chain employs TRBV15 and TRBJ2-7, with 7 bases fitting TRBD1. V lost 0 bases to trimming and J lost 6 bases; unmatched junction nucleotides: 14. Germline values: CDR1 LNHNV, CDR2 YYDKDF (reference sequence). This CDR3 is built from 17 residues. The CDR3 spells CATSRDASLTGSIEQYF. The CDR3 DNA sequence: TGTGCCACCAGCAGAGATGCTTCCTTGACAGGGTCCATCGAGCAGTACTTC.